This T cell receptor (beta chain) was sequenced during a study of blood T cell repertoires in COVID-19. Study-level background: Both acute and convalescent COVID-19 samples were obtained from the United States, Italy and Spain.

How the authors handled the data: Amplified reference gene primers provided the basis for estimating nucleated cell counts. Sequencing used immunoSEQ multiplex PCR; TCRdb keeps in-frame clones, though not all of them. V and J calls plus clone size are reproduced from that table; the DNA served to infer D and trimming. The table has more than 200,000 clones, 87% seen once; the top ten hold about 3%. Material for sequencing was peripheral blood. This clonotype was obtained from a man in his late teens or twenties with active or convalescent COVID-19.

Here the CDR3 reads CSATVAEQFF. CDR3 DNA: TGCAGTGCTACCGTAGCGGAGCAGTTCTTC. The chain employs TRBV20-1 and TRBJ2-1; tentative D call: TRBD2 (5 bases). V lost 4 bases, J lost 10 bases, and 8 bases lay in between. The CDR3 covers 10 residues. The germline gives CDR1 DFQATT, CDR2 SNEGSKA (reference sequence).